A single sample is the source of the 14 T cell receptor beta chains below, sequenced in a study of cytomegalovirus exposure and HLA in healthy donors. Primers for the PCR totalled 60 Vbeta and 13 Jbeta. Method: immunoSEQ multiplex PCR; TCRdb's copy keeps in-frame clones and lacks some. The sample holds 65,000 to 90,000 clones, about two thirds seen once. The sequencing sample was made of PBMCs. The receptor set was obtained from a woman aged 40-49 years in good health and CMV-seropositive.

The rearrangement joins TRBV9 to TRBJ1-1; 8 bases are a match to TRBD1. V gave up 4 bases and J gave up 0 bases; unmatched junction bases: 2. The CDR3 runs to 14 residues. Germline-derived CDR1 and CDR2 are SGDLS and YYNGEE. CDR3 sequence (DNA): TGTGCCAGCAGCAGACAGGGGATGAACACTGAAGCTTTCTTT. The encoded protein is CASSRQGMNTEAFF.

This clone was counted a few times. The CDR3 reads CASSDQTGIDTQYF. The CDR3 DNA follows: TGTGCCAGCAGCGATCAGACAGGAATAGATACGCAGTATTTT. The J gene is TRBJ2-3, the V gene TRBV9; the D gene is possibly TRBD1 (6 bases). V was trimmed by 3 bases and J by 5 bases, leaving 13 bases between them. Germline V gene sequence: CDR1 SGDLS, CDR2 YYNGEE. This CDR3 has 14 residues.

This clone was seen only once. The chain has TRBV5-8 and TRBJ2-3; TRBD2 agrees at 7 bases. The CDR3 runs to 16 residues. Germline V gives CDR1 SGHTS, CDR2 YDEGEE. V gave up 4 bases and J gave up 3 bases; unmatched junction bases: 11. The CDR3: CASSPLGRAGTDTQYF. The CDR3 nucleotides read TGTGCCAGCAGCCCCCTGGGGAGGGCGGGAACAGATACGCAGTATTTT.

This chain connects TRBV6-5 to TRBJ1-1; the D gene is possibly TRBD1 (5 bases). The CDR3 loop spans 15 amino acids. With 0 bases removed from V and 4 bases from J, the gap between germline ends came to 12 bases. Germline V lookup: CDR1 MNHEY, CDR2 SVGAGI. The CDR3 is CASSYSALRGTEAFF. The CDR3 bases are TGTGCCAGCAGTTACTCGGCGTTAAGGGGCACTGAAGCTTTCTTT.

The V gene is TRBV2, the J gene TRBJ1-4; maybe TRBD1 (6 bases). Germline V gene data show CDR1 as SNHLY and CDR2 as FYNNEI. The CDR3 loop spans 13 amino acids. V dropped 3 bases and J dropped 6 bases, with 8 bases sitting between them. CDR3 loop: CASSDKGDEKLFF. The CDR3 DNA reads as TGTGCCAGCAGTGATAAGGGGGATGAAAAACTGTTTTTT.

The chain uses TRBV5-1 and TRBJ2-5, with 8 nucleotides matching TRBD2. This CDR3 comprises 14 residues. Trimming cost V 4 bases and J 7 bases; bases outside gene matches: 9. The V gene's germline CDR1 is SGHRS and CDR2 YFSETQ. In DNA, the CDR3 is TGCGCCAGCAGCCCCTCGCGGGGGGCAGTGACCCAGTACTTC. It yields the protein CASSPSRGAVTQYF.

In its sample, this clone was seen a few times. The chain carries TRBV6-1 and TRBJ1-2; D is unclear. Trimming shortened V by 6 bases and J by 7 bases, and 18 bases separated the two germline ends. Germline V gene sequence: CDR1 MNHNS, CDR2 SASEGT. This CDR3 region has 14 residues. The chain's CDR3 is CASSPIAVSVGYTF. The CDR3 nucleotides are TGTGCCAGCAGCCCGATCGCGGTATCGGTTGGCTACACCTTC.

This chain connects TRBV2 to TRBJ1-3; no definite D call. The CDR3 contains 14 residues. CDR1 and CDR2 (germline): SNHLY, FYNNEI. V lost 7 bases and J lost 2, with 12 bases in between. In DNA, the CDR3 is TGTGCCAGCAACCGGGAAAGAACTGGAAACACCATATATTTT. Translating it yields CASNRERTGNTIYF.

This clone was recorded a few times. The chain has TRBV6-5 and TRBJ2-5, with TRBD2 matching over 14 bases. Germline lookup yields CDR1 MNHEY and CDR2 SVGAGI. CDR3 length equals 16 residues. V lost 2 bases, J lost 4 bases, and 3 bases stayed unmatched. The CDR3 protein is CASSYGLAGGTETQYF. The CDR3 nucleotides read TGTGCCAGCAGTTACGGACTAGCGGGGGGAACAGAGACCCAGTACTTC.

In this sample, this clone turned up a few times. The chain carries TRBV7-8 and TRBJ1-4; D gene ambiguous. This CDR3 contains 15 residues. Germline loops: CDR1 SGHVS, CDR2 FQNEAQ. The V and J ends lost 1 base and 3 bases respectively, with 9 bases between them. The CDR3 loop reads CASSLVVGANEKLFF. CDR3 nucleotide sequence: TGTGCCAGCAGCTTAGTGGTTGGAGCTAATGAAAAACTGTTTTTT.

The rearrangement joins TRBV30 to TRBJ1-6; no clear D. Germline V gene sequence: CDR1 GTSNPN, CDR2 SVGIG (reference sequence). V lost 3 bases and J lost 6, with 12 bases in between. The CDR3 sequence is 14 residues long. CDR3 region: CAWRTGVGNSPLHF. CDR3 nucleotides: TGTGCCTGGAGGACGGGTGTCGGTAATTCACCCCTCCACTTT. The variable domain in full, with the rest retrieved from reference TRBV30 and TRBJ1-6, is SQTIHQWPATLVQPVGSPLSLECTVEGTSNPNLYWYRQAAGRGLQLLFYSVGIGQISSEVPQNLSASRPQDRQFILSSKKLLLSDSGFYLCAWRTGVGNSPLHFGNGTRLTVT.

This chain connects TRBV7-9 to TRBJ2-1; D is ambiguous. CDR1 and CDR2 from the germline V gene are SEHNR and FQNEAQ (reference sequence). V lost 1 base and J lost 9, with 10 bases in between. CDR3 size: 13 residues. The CDR3 loop reads CASSLVVTAEQFF. In DNA form, the CDR3 reads TGTGCCAGCAGCTTAGTGGTTACAGCTGAGCAGTTCTTC.

The chain combines TRBV2 with TRBJ1-5, with unresolved D. CDR3 length: 17 residues. V dropped 7 bases and J dropped 0 bases, with 19 bases sitting between them. Germline assignment: CDR1 SNHLY and CDR2 FYNNEI. The DNA of the CDR3 is TGTGCCAGCACGCGGGAGAGGGCAGGTAATAGCAATCAGCCCCAGCATTTT. The encoded protein is CASTRERAGNSNQPQHF.

V gene TRBV15 combines with J gene TRBJ2-3; possibly TRBD1 for D (5 bases). The CDR3 is 14 residues long. Trimming cost V 7 bases and J 0 bases, with 11 bases left between them. Germline V gene lookup returns CDR1 LNHNV and CDR2 YYDKDF (reference sequence). The CDR3 region is CATIGRGSTDTQYF. The DNA for the CDR3 is TGTGCCACCATCGGAAGGGGTAGCACAGATACGCAGTATTTT. Supplemented by reference TRBV15 and TRBJ2-3, the full variable domain reads DAMVIQNPRYQVTQFGKPVTLSCSQTLNHNVMYWYQQKSSQAPKLLFHYYDKDFNNEADTPDNFQSRRPNTSFCFLDIRSPGLGDTAMYLCATIGRGSTDTQYFGPGTRLTVL.